The following is a T cell receptor beta chain sequence with its context. It has no known antigen specificity. The input lacks base qualities; no much larger clone sits a single base away. The germline V gene supplies CDR1 SGDLS and CDR2 YYNGEE. From its cysteine to its phenylalanine, the CDR3 spans 16 amino acids. The sequence is cut down to CDR3 DNA, 48 bases in frame from base 1. V is pared back by 4 bases and J by 0 bases, with 14 bases lying between the germline termini. The data were obtained in a study of T-cell reconstitution after alpha-beta-depleted transplantation in children (dated by TCRdb to 2015 to 2016). As for the study more broadly: T-cell immune reconstitution after TCRalphabeta/CD19-depleted allogeneic hematopoietic cell transplantation in children was quantitatively tracked in the study by means of TCR repertoire profiling.

Library construction relied on PCR. Sequencing relied on an Illumina HiSeq 2500. To normalize quantification of the TCRbeta repertoire, the TCR libraries were built with molecular barcoding that relied on unique molecular identifiers. TCRdb reworked the public reads: Q25 trimming with fastp, MiXCR clone assembly, productive beta chains retained. Here each entry gathers all rows of one CDR3 protein and keeps the most common genes and DNA. The sample table lists just under 550,000 distinct CDR3 sequences, about 16% of them with a count of one. 2.5% to 3.5% of the sample is taken by the ten largest. The TCR originated in a human donor who donated a stem cell graft to a child with acute lymphoblastic leukemia. The rearrangement joined TRBV9 to TRBJ2-1, with an unclear D gene assignment. Sequences were derived from PBMCs from the stem cell graft donor, sampled from the stem cell graft. Read as DNA, the sequence is TGTGCCAGCAGCCCACGGGTGCCTAGCTCCTACAATGAGCAGTTCTTC. This is translated as CASSPRVPSSYNEQFF.